The 25 T cell receptor beta chains below come from one sample, sequenced in a study of T cell responses to AZD1222 COVID-19 vaccine. Some clones are missing from TCRdb's copy, which holds only in-frame ones; the method was immunoSEQ multiplex PCR. This sample has around 130,000 clones, with about 93% found just once. This sample comprised peripheral blood, obtained on day 0 of AZD1222 vaccination. The receptors were gathered from an adult in good health.

The rearrangement joins TRBV18 to TRBJ2-1; weak D call: TRBD2 (5 bases). Germline V lookup: CDR1 KGHSH, CDR2 LQKENI. V lost 3 bases to trimming and J lost 6 bases, with 18 bases between them. This CDR3 contains 16 residues. CDR3 amino acids: CASSPPTLAGGNEQFF. CDR3 in DNA: TGTGCCAGCTCACCTCCGACATTGGCGGGCGGCAATGAGCAGTTCTTC.

V and J are TRBV4-3 and TRBJ2-1; D gene unclear. The CDR3 runs to 13 residues. CDR1 and CDR2 (germline): LGHNA, YSLEER. V gave up 4 bases and J gave up 4 bases, with 8 bases separating them. CDR3 coding DNA: TGCGCCAGCAGCCGCGACCCATACAATGAGCAGTTCTTC. It codes for CASSRDPYNEQFF.

The rearrangement uses TRBV19 and TRBJ1-5, with TRBD1 matching over 9 bases. Germline V lookup: CDR1 LNHDA, CDR2 SQIVND (reference sequence). Germline trimming cut 5 bases from V and 6 bases from J; bases unmatched to any gene: 14. There are 17 residues in the CDR3. This CDR3 is CASSPPEGNRGLQPQHF. The CDR3 DNA is TGTGCCAGTAGTCCACCAGAGGGGAACAGGGGGCTTCAGCCCCAGCATTTT.

This chain uses TRBV19 with TRBJ2-7; D is possibly TRBD2 (6 bases). This CDR3 contains 12 residues. V shed 2 bases and J shed 7 bases, with 9 bases lying between them. CDR1 and CDR2 from the germline V gene are LNHDA and SQIVND (reference sequence). In DNA form, the CDR3 reads TGTGCCAGTAGTATACCCGGGGGAGAGCAGTACTTC. This codes for CASSIPGGEQYF.

The V and J genes are TRBV2 and TRBJ2-1; D remains ambiguous. CDR3 length equals 13 residues. The V and J ends lost 5 bases and 10 bases respectively, with 15 bases between them. The germline V gene has CDR1 SNHLY and CDR2 FYNNEI. The CDR3 here is CASSLTSFYEQFF. In nucleotides, the CDR3 is TGTGCCAGCAGTCTGACTTCGTTTTACGAGCAGTTCTTC.

The V call is TRBV2, the J call TRBJ1-2; weak D call: TRBD1 (5 bases). CDR1 and CDR2 (germline): SNHLY, FYNNEI. The CDR3 totals 15 residues. Between the trimmed V and J ends, which lost 3 bases and 4 bases, there was a span of 15 bases. CDR3 in DNA: TGTGCCAGCAGTGATATTCCCGGGACGGGCTATGGCTACACCTTC. This sequence encodes CASSDIPGTGYGYTF.

The chain combines TRBV28 with TRBJ1-1, with D possibly being TRBD1 (6 bases). V shed 1 base and J shed 5 bases, with 11 bases lying between them. Looked up from germline, CDR1 is MDHEN and CDR2 is SYDVKM. This CDR3 contains 14 residues. The CDR3: CASSLLRGPTEAFF. CDR3 DNA: TGTGCCAGCAGTTTATTACGGGGGCCAACTGAAGCTTTCTTT. Full variable domain (remainder filled in from reference TRBV28 and TRBJ1-1): DVKVTQSSRYLVKRTGEKVFLECVQDMDHENMFWYRQDPGLGLRLIYFSYDVKMKEKGDIPEGYSVSREKKERFSLILESASTNQTSMYLCASSLLRGPTEAFFGQGTRLTVV.

The chain employs TRBV7-2 and TRBJ1-2, with D possibly being TRBD1 (6 bases). CDR1 is SGHTA and CDR2 is FQGNSA in the germline V gene. Trimming left V 2 bases short and J 3 bases short, with 16 bases between. The CDR3 covers 16 residues. CDR3 sequence (DNA): TGTGCCAGCAGCTTATCCGCCCGGGACACATACTATGGCTACACCTTC. Its translation is CASSLSARDTYYGYTF.

As DNA, the CDR3 is TGTGCCAGCAGCTTATCTCCGGGGGCGGAGTATGGCTACACCTTC. This translates into CASSLSPGAEYGYTF. J is TRBJ1-2 and V is TRBV11-2; D might be TRBD1 (6 bases). The germline V gene has CDR1 SGHAT and CDR2 FQNNGV. Trimming removed 2 bases at V and 5 bases at J, with 15 bases between. The CDR3 spans 15 residues. Full variable domain (rest looked up from reference TRBV11-2 and TRBJ1-2): EAGVAQSPRYKIIEKRQSVAFWCNPISGHATLYWYQQILGQGPKLLIQFQNNGVVDDSQLPKDRFSAERLKGVDSTLKIQPAKLEDSAVYLCASSLSPGAEYGYTFGSGTRLTVV.

The chain combines TRBV15 with TRBJ2-7, with 8 bases aligning to TRBD2. Unmatched junction bases numbered 15, after V lost 0 bases and J lost 2 bases. The length of the CDR3 is 19 residues. The germline CDR1 and CDR2 sequences are LNHNV and YYDKDF (reference sequence). CDR3: CATSRDFSKFGRGPYEQYF. CDR3 nucleotides: TGTGCCACCAGCAGAGATTTCTCCAAATTCGGGAGGGGCCCCTACGAGCAGTACTTC. The whole variable domain, filled in from reference TRBV15 and TRBJ2-7, reads DAMVIQNPRYQVTQFGKPVTLSCSQTLNHNVMYWYQQKSSQAPKLLFHYYDKDFNNEADTPDNFQSRRPNTSFCFLDIRSPGLGDTAMYLCATSRDFSKFGRGPYEQYFGPGTRLTVT.

The CDR3 DNA sequence: TGTGCCAGCAGCTTGGGGGCAGTTTACAATGAGCAGTTCTTC. Protein sequence: CASSLGAVYNEQFF. The V call is TRBV5-6, the J call TRBJ2-1; D is unclear. This CDR3 is built from 14 residues. CDR1 and CDR2 (germline): SGHDT, YYEEEE. V lost 0 bases, J lost 4 bases, and 8 bases lay in between.

The gene calls are TRBV7-6 and TRBJ1-6; 7 bases line up with TRBD1. V trimming: 5 bases; J trimming: 7 bases; junction bases outside the gene matches: 11. The germline CDR1 and CDR2 sequences are SGHVS and FNYEAQ. The CDR3 loop spans 16 amino acids. CDR3 loop: CASSPGTDETNSPLHF. The DNA for the CDR3 is TGTGCCAGCAGCCCCGGGACAGACGAGACCAATTCACCCCTCCACTTT.

The CDR3 sequence is CASIQGATDTQYF. CDR3 bases: TGTGCCAGCATCCAGGGGGCCACAGATACGCAGTATTTT. The chain links TRBV7-2 to TRBJ2-3; 8 nucleotides agree with TRBD1. This CDR3 has 13 residues. The V segment lost 7 bases and the J segment 2 bases; nucleotides outside the gene matches: 2. The germline gives CDR1 SGHTA, CDR2 FQGNSA.

The chain links TRBV6-1 to TRBJ1-2, with D possibly being TRBD1 (6 bases). Germline CDR1 and CDR2: MNHNS and SASEGT. The CDR3 is made up of 15 amino acids. The ends were cut back, 2 bases at V and 6 bases at J, with 16 bases in the middle. The CDR3 nucleotides read TGTGCCAGCAGTGAACTTCGCGGGGGCGGGAATGGCTACACCTTC. Protein: CASSELRGGGNGYTF.

This clone appeared once. The chain carries TRBV9 and TRBJ2-5, with a possible D match to TRBD2 (5 bases). This CDR3 has 15 amino acids. CDR1 and CDR2 from the germline V gene are SGDLS and YYNGEE. Deletions cut 0 bases from V and 5 bases from J, with 14 bases between. The CDR3 spells CASSVEDGVVETQYF. DNA for the CDR3: TGTGCCAGCAGCGTAGAGGACGGGGTAGTTGAGACCCAGTACTTC.

The chain links TRBV7-3 to TRBJ2-3; a weak D match, TRBD1 (5 bases). CDR3 length: 13 residues. V lost 2 bases, J lost 4 bases, and 7 bases lay in between. Germline V CDR1 and CDR2: SGHTA, FQGTGA. CDR3: CASSLGAADTQYF. In nucleotides, the CDR3 is TGTGCCAGCAGCTTAGGGGCGGCAGATACGCAGTATTTT.

V usage is TRBV5-6 and J usage is TRBJ1-5; TRBD1 aligns across 7 bases. The CDR3 has 16 amino acids. From germline, CDR1 is SGHDT and CDR2 YYEEEE. V shed 0 bases and J 0 bases; nucleotides not matched to a gene: 3. The CDR3 region is CASSLATGDSNQPQHF. CDR3 nucleotides: TGTGCCAGCAGCTTGGCAACAGGGGATAGCAATCAGCCCCAGCATTTT.

The J gene is TRBJ2-1, the V gene TRBV19, with a tentative D call TRBD1 (5 bases). V was trimmed by 5 bases and J by 0 bases, leaving 11 bases between them. CDR1 is LNHDA and CDR2 is SQIVND in the germline V gene (reference sequence). This CDR3 has 15 amino acids. CDR3 region: CASSGAASSYNEQFF. The CDR3 nucleotides are TGTGCCAGTAGTGGGGCTGCGAGCTCCTACAATGAGCAGTTCTTC.

This chain joins TRBV14 and TRBJ1-1, with 7 bases fitting TRBD1. Germline V lookup: CDR1 SGHDN, CDR2 FVKESK. The V segment lost 4 bases and the J segment 5 bases; nucleotides outside the gene matches: 4. The CDR3 runs 13 residues. The CDR3: CASSPQGWTEAFF. As DNA, the CDR3 is TGTGCCAGCAGCCCACAGGGGTGGACTGAAGCTTTCTTT.

This clone was picked up one time. J is TRBJ1-3 and V is TRBV6-5; 11 bases align to TRBD1. Germline values: CDR1 MNHEY, CDR2 SVGAGI. The junction had 5 bases not matched to a gene; V was cut back by 7 bases and J by 3 bases. CDR3 length: 15 residues. CDR3 in amino acids: CASTRTGGNGNTIYF. CDR3 nucleotide sequence: TGTGCCAGCACCAGGACAGGGGGCAATGGAAACACCATATATTTT.

This chain connects TRBV20-1 to TRBJ2-1; 7 nucleotides agree with TRBD2. The CDR3 totals 11 residues. Trimming removed 5 bases from V and 10 bases from J; junction bases left unmatched: 5. Germline V CDR1 and CDR2: DFQATT, SNEGSKA (reference sequence). This CDR3 reads CSAAPLAEQFF. CDR3 DNA sequence: TGCAGTGCTGCACCACTAGCGGAGCAGTTCTTC.

The chain recombines TRBV19 with TRBJ1-1, with 7 nucleotides matching TRBD1. This CDR3 contains 13 residues. CDR1 is LNHDA and CDR2 is SQIVND in the germline V gene (reference sequence). V lost 6 bases to trimming and J lost 4 bases; unmatched junction nucleotides: 5. CDR3 DNA sequence: TGTGCCAGTAGAAGACAGGGCACCACTGAAGCTTTCTTT. Amino acid sequence: CASRRQGTTEAFF.

The chain recombines TRBV5-8 with TRBJ1-2; 7 positions agree with TRBD1. Losses at the gene ends were 0 bases for V and 2 bases for J; bases not matched to a gene: 1. The CDR3 consists of 14 residues. Looked up from germline, CDR1 is SGHTS and CDR2 is YDEGEE. The CDR3 loop reads CASSLEGANYGYTF. The CDR3 nucleotides read TGTGCCAGCAGCTTGGAGGGGGCCAACTATGGCTACACCTTC.

This chain connects TRBV5-4 to TRBJ1-1; D unresolved. The germline CDR1 and CDR2 sequences are SGHNT and YYREEE (reference sequence). The CDR3 totals 13 residues. V lost 0 bases and J 3 bases, leaving 6 bases between the germline ends. The CDR3 nucleotides are TGTGCCAGCAGCTTGGTGGCGTACACTGAAGCTTTCTTT. This gives the protein CASSLVAYTEAFF.

The chain employs TRBV28 and TRBJ2-7; D could derive from TRBD1 or TRBD2 (5 bases each). The CDR3 runs to 13 residues. The V gene lost 4 bases and the J gene lost 9 bases, with 16 bases spanning the gap. Germline V CDR1 and CDR2: MDHEN, SYDVKM. The CDR3 here is CASSSFARDGQYF. DNA for the CDR3: TGTGCCAGCAGTTCTTTCGCTCGGGACGGGCAGTACTTC.